This paragraph reports one T cell receptor beta chain. Those donating, healthy Caucasian individuals from Russia, were aged about 6 to 100. In germline, CDR1 is LNHNV, CDR2 YYDKDF (reference sequence). This CDR3 has 13 residues. The V end was cut by 1 base, the J end by 4 bases, with 5 bases between. This record belongs to a study of blood T cells in healthy people across ages. Together with a sample-barcoded 5' primer, a J-beta primer mix was included in a second PCR lasting roughly 7 to 11 cycles. TCRdb fed the 5' RACE reads into MiXCR, producing one record per CDR3 protein. The sample includes approximately 800,000 distinct CDR3 sequences, roughly 25% of them seen just once. These sequences were also reported in another study, on T cells of mothers and their children.

The source material was blood. The receptor's source is a boy between 10 and 17 years old in good health. The V and J genes are TRBV15 and TRBJ2-1; D is unresolved. In nucleotides, the CDR3 is TGTGCCACCAGCAGAGCCCAATACAATGAGCAGTTCTTC. It specifies CATSRAQYNEQFF.